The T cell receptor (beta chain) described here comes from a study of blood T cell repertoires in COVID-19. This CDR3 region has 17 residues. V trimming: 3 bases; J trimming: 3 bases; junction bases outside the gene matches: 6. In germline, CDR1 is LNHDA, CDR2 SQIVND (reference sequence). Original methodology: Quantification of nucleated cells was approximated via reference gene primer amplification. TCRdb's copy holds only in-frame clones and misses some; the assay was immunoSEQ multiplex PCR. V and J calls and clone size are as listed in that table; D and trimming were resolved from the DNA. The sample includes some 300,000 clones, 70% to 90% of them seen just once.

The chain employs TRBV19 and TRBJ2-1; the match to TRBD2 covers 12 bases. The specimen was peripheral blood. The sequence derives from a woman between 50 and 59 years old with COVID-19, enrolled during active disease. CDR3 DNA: TGTGCCAGTAGTATCCTCCGACTAGCGGGGGACTACAATGAGCAGTTCTTC. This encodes CASSILRLAGDYNEQFF.